This TCR beta chain originates from a study of chemoradiotherapy in HPV16-positive cancers. About the study: Candidate HPV-specific clones and shared TCR motifs came from a couple of HPV16-positive patients. Study results and limitations: Non-HPV-specific T cells did not expand in tumors during treatment, whereas candidate HPV-specific clones and E7-related motifs did. In HPV16-positive patients, HPV-responsive T-cell expansion tracked better recurrence-free survival.

The data were produced by immunoSEQ multiplex PCR, yet TCRdb's version contains in-frame clones alone and is incomplete. The top ten clones hold more than 2% of a sample with 9,000 to 15,000 clones, approximately 73% of them seen once. Over chemoradiotherapy, repertoires were sampled more than once. This CDR3 is built from 18 residues. Germline-derived CDR1 and CDR2 are LGHNA and YNFKEQ. V shed 3 bases and J shed 0 bases, with 18 bases lying between them. This clone was seen only once. Its antigen is currently unknown. The chain uses TRBV4-2 and TRBJ1-3, with a possible D match to TRBD1 (5 bases). This material was acquired from a patient who underwent chemoradiotherapy. The TCR originated in a human donor with HPV-associated anogenital cancer. CDR3 nucleotide sequence: TGTGCCAGCAGCCAGGGGGACGGAATAACTACCTCTGGAAACACCATATATTTT. It is translated as CASSQGDGITTSGNTIYF.